The 2 T cell receptor beta chains listed next were all sequenced from one sample in a study of T cells after yellow fever vaccination. TCRdb redid the calling of the 5' RACE reads with MiXCR, one entry per CDR3 protein. The table lists 400,000 or so distinct CDR3 sequences, roughly 20% of them singletons. The sample consisted of PBMCs, taken before the yellow fever booster vaccination. The receptors stem from a man between 18 and 29 years old who received the YFV17D yellow fever vaccine.

The CDR3 sequence is CASSYSTGVDTIYF. The CDR3 bases are TGTGCCAGCAGTTACTCGACAGGGGTGGACACCATATATTTT. V is TRBV6-6 and J is TRBJ1-3; 8 nucleotides match TRBD1. With V trimmed by 0 bases and J by 8 bases, 3 bases remained unmatched. The CDR3 sequence is 14 residues long. Germline V lookup: CDR1 MNHNY, CDR2 SVGAGI (reference sequence).

In this sample, this clonotype turned up a few times. This rearrangement joins TRBV12-3 or TRBV12-4 to TRBJ1-1; D remains ambiguous. Trimming took 6 bases from V and 0 from J, leaving 11 bases between them. The CDR3 extends over 14 amino acids. This CDR3 is CASRRTGMNTEAFF. Here the CDR3 DNA reads TGTGCCAGCAGGCGGACGGGAATGAACACTGAAGCTTTCTTT.